A single sample gave rise to the 27 T cell receptor beta chains below, sequenced in a study of blood T cells in healthy people across ages. Primers used in a second PCR of roughly 6 to 12 cycles were a sample-barcoded 5' primer and a J-beta primer mix. TCRdb used MiXCR to reprocess the 5' RACE reads, holding one entry per CDR3 protein. The sample comprises approximately 680,000 distinct CDR3 sequences, 32% of which are singletons, and roughly 14% rests with the top ten. The sample taken for sequencing was blood. These receptor sequences come from a woman aged 80 or over in good health.

About this clonotype itself: One base away lies a much larger clone, so this may be a sequencing read error. The chain combines TRBV2 with TRBJ2-7; possibly TRBD1 for D (5 bases). CDR3 length equals 11 residues. Germline CDR1 reads SNHLY; CDR2 reads FYNNEI. The CDR3 region is CAGRTTHEQYF. CDR3 DNA: TGTGCCGGCAGGACAACCCACGAGCAGTACTTC.

This clonotype was observed a handful of times. Just one base apart from a much larger clone, this may be a read error. The CDR3 sequence is CASTHTSGGTDTEYF. Written as DNA, the CDR3 is TGTGCCAGCACTCATACTAGCGGGGGTACAGATACGGAGTATTTT. The chain joins TRBV12-3 or TRBV12-4 to TRBJ2-3; the match to TRBD2 covers 11 bases. The CDR3 covers 15 residues.

This clonotype was detected ten times or more. V is TRBV20-1 and J is TRBJ2-5, with 8 bases lining up with TRBD1. V lost 1 base and J lost 1; bases outside the gene matches: 5. The CDR3 is made up of 15 amino acids. From germline, CDR1 is DFQATT and CDR2 SNEGSKA (reference sequence). DNA for the CDR3: TGCAGTGCTAGAGTCCCCACAGGGGGCCAAGAGACCCAGTACTTC. This sequence encodes CSARVPTGGQETQYF.

This clonotype showed up many times. The chain couples TRBV7-2 to TRBJ2-1, with 7 bases lining up with TRBD1. The germline gives CDR1 SGHTA, CDR2 FQGNSA. V shed 1 base and J 6 bases; nucleotides not matched to a gene: 9. The CDR3 is made up of 16 amino acids. The DNA for the CDR3 is TGTGCCAGCAGCTTAGTGGGACAGATGAATCCCAATGAGCAGTTCTTC. Its translation: CASSLVGQMNPNEQFF.

This clonotype was recorded many times. CDR3 region: CASSQGGWEQYF. Here the CDR3 DNA reads TGTGCCAGCAGCCAGGGAGGTTGGGAGCAGTACTTC. J is TRBJ2-7 and V is TRBV7-8, with D possibly TRBD2 on 6 matching bases. V lost 5 bases, J lost 7 bases, and 12 bases lay in between. CDR1 and CDR2 from the germline V gene are SGHVS and FQNEAQ. The CDR3 is 12 residues long.

A note on this clonotype: This may come from a read error, since a much larger clone is one base off. The chain recombines TRBV27 with TRBJ2-7; 9 nucleotides line up with TRBD2. The V gene's germline CDR1 is MNHEY and CDR2 SMNVEV (reference sequence). The length of the CDR3 is 15 residues. In DNA form, the CDR3 reads TGTGCCAGCAGTCACCTTGCGGGGGGGTCCTACGGGCAGTACTTC. It is translated as CASSHLAGGSYGQYF.

This clonotype was seen ten or more times. The gene calls are TRBV7-3 and TRBJ1-2, with D tentatively TRBD1 (6 bases). CDR1 SGHTA and CDR2 FQGTGA come from the germline V gene. The CDR3 is made up of 16 amino acids. Trimming left V 5 bases short and J 6 bases short, with 22 bases between. CDR3 amino acids: CASSPPDRNGLDGYTF. The CDR3 DNA reads TGTGCCAGCAGCCCTCCTGACAGGAACGGCCTTGATGGCTACACCTTC.

This clonotype appeared once. V gene TRBV14 combines with J gene TRBJ1-2; D call uncertain. Germline V gene lookup returns CDR1 SGHDN and CDR2 FVKESK. The CDR3 consists of 16 residues. Trimming took 5 bases from V and 2 from J, leaving 18 bases between them. The CDR3, as DNA: TGTGCCAGCAGCGACTCCCCCGGAACAACGAACTATGGCTACACCTTC. Translating gives CASSDSPGTTNYGYTF.

This clonotype was seen many times. This chain uses TRBV27 with TRBJ2-1, with 8 bases identical to TRBD2. V shed 4 bases and J 5 bases; nucleotides not matched to a gene: 7. The CDR3 loop spans 15 amino acids. Germline V CDR1 and CDR2: MNHEY, SMNVEV (reference sequence). CDR3 coding DNA: TGTGCCAGCAGTTCGGGGGGGGGGAGTCACAATGAGCAGTTCTTC. This translates into CASSSGGGSHNEQFF.

Points on this clonotype: Possible read error: a much larger clone is one base away. The CDR3 DNA follows: TGCAGTGCTTACTCTGACACGAAATCCTACGAGCAGTTCTTC. This sequence encodes CSAYSDTKSYEQFF. The V and J genes are TRBV20-1 and TRBJ2-1; D remains unclear. V gave up 5 bases and J gave up 10 bases, with 21 bases separating them. The CDR3 contains 14 residues. In germline, CDR1 is DFQATT, CDR2 SNEGSKA (reference sequence).

This clonotype came up a few times. The rearrangement uses TRBV5-8 and TRBJ1-1, with TRBD1 as a possible D gene (5 bases). The CDR3 runs 13 residues. Germline loops: CDR1 SGHTS, CDR2 YDEGEE. V was shortened by 4 bases and J by 1 base, with 8 bases between the two germline ends. The CDR3 loop is CASSGDGNTEAFF. CDR3 sequence (DNA): TGTGCCAGCAGCGGGGACGGGAACACTGAAGCTTTCTTT.

The chain is built from TRBV24-1 and TRBJ2-5; TRBD2 matches at 13 bases. The V gene's germline CDR1 is KGHDR and CDR2 SFDVKD. V shed 4 bases and J 5 bases; nucleotides not matched to a gene: 6. The CDR3 spans 16 residues. For the CDR3, the DNA is TGTGCCACCAGTGACCCCGGGACTAGCGGGATGGAGACCCAGTACTTC. It encodes CATSDPGTSGMETQYF.

This chain uses TRBV5-1 with TRBJ1-1, with a weak D call TRBD1 (5 bases). V lost 1 base and J lost 5, with 15 bases in between. Germline CDR1 and CDR2: SGHRS and YFSETQ. CDR3 length: 15 amino acids. The chain's CDR3 is CASSLRQGPGTEAFF. For the CDR3, the DNA is TGCGCCAGCAGCTTGCGGCAGGGTCCTGGAACTGAAGCTTTCTTT.

This clonotype was counted at least ten times. The rearrangement links TRBV9 to TRBJ1-2; a weak D match, TRBD1 (5 bases). V was clipped by 0 bases and J by 9 bases, with 9 bases between them. The CDR3 runs 12 residues. Germline V lookup: CDR1 SGDLS, CDR2 YYNGEE. The DNA for the CDR3 is TGTGCCAGCAGCGTAGGTAGGGGCCGCTACACCTTC. This sequence encodes CASSVGRGRYTF.

The CDR3 reads CSAMTLPGPYNEQFF. For the CDR3, the DNA is TGCAGTGCTATGACCCTGCCAGGGCCCTACAATGAGCAGTTCTTC. The rearrangement joins TRBV20-1 to TRBJ2-1; perhaps TRBD1 as D (5 bases). The length of the CDR3 is 15 residues. Germline CDR1 and CDR2: DFQATT and SNEGSKA (reference sequence). The V gene lost 4 bases and the J gene lost 2 bases, with 15 bases spanning the gap.

This clonotype came up many times. The chain employs TRBV2 and TRBJ1-5; D call uncertain. CDR3 length: 13 amino acids. The germline gives CDR1 SNHLY, CDR2 FYNNEI. Trimming removed 7 bases at V and 0 bases at J, with 7 bases between. The CDR3 DNA reads as TGTGCCAGCAATAGAAATAGCAATCAGCCCCAGCATTTT. This translates into CASNRNSNQPQHF. The whole variable domain, remainder taken from reference TRBV2 and TRBJ1-5, is EPEVTQTPSHQVTQMGQEVILRCVPISNHLYFYWYRQILGQKVEFLVSFYNNEISEKSEIFDDQFSVERPDGSNFTLKIRSTKLEDSAMYFCASNRNSNQPQHFGDGTRLSIL.

This clonotype was detected a few times. The chain has TRBV30 and TRBJ1-2; D call uncertain. The length of the CDR3 is 12 residues. V was pared by 1 base and J by 4 bases, with 7 bases between. Germline lookup yields CDR1 GTSNPN and CDR2 SVGIG (reference sequence). In nucleotides, the CDR3 is TGTGCCTGGAGTGCAAGATCCTATGGCTACACCTTC. It yields the protein CAWSARSYGYTF. The whole variable domain, filled in from reference TRBV30 and TRBJ1-2, reads SQTIHQWPATLVQPVGSPLSLECTVEGTSNPNLYWYRQAAGRGLQLLFYSVGIGQISSEVPQNLSASRPQDRQFILSSKKLLLSDSGFYLCAWSARSYGYTFGSGTRLTVV.

This clonotype was detected ten times or more. The V and J genes are TRBV7-9 and TRBJ1-2; D is unresolved. Looked up from germline, CDR1 is SEHNR and CDR2 is FQNEAQ (reference sequence). The ends were cut back, 4 bases at V and 2 bases at J, with 8 bases in the middle. The CDR3 loop spans 13 amino acids. The CDR3 loop is CASSSPGNYGYTF. CDR3 DNA: TGTGCCAGCAGCTCCCCTGGGAACTATGGCTACACCTTC.

V usage is TRBV20-1 and J usage is TRBJ2-7; 8 nucleotides agree with TRBD1. There are 13 residues in the CDR3. CDR1 DFQATT and CDR2 SNEGSKA come from the germline V gene (reference sequence). The CDR3: CSAGGQGIYEQYF. The CDR3 nucleotides read TGCAGCGCCGGCGGACAGGGTATCTACGAGCAGTACTTC.

This clonotype was observed a handful of times. A much bigger clone sits one base away, suggesting this may be a read error. The rearrangement links TRBV4-3 to TRBJ2-7; 8 bases fit TRBD1. Germline CDR1 LGHNA, CDR2 YSLEER. V gave up 0 bases and J gave up 5 bases; unmatched junction bases: 6. The CDR3 runs to 15 residues. The CDR3 DNA is TGCGCCAGCAGCCAAGACCGGCAGGGGGCTCACGAGCAGTACTTC. Translation: CASSQDRQGAHEQYF.

This chain connects TRBV7-3 to TRBJ2-3, with a weak D call TRBD2 (5 bases). Germline CDR1 and CDR2: SGHTA and FQGTGA. The CDR3 loop spans 14 amino acids. V was clipped by 3 bases and J by 6 bases, with 13 bases between them. CDR3 loop: CASSFGRGWDTQYF. For the CDR3, the DNA is TGTGCCAGCAGCTTTGGACGGGGATGGGATACGCAGTATTTT. The whole variable domain, remainder taken from reference TRBV7-3 and TRBJ2-3, is GAGVSQTPSNKVTEKGKYVELRCDPISGHTALYWYRQSLGQGPEFLIYFQGTGAADDSGLPNDRFFAVRPEGSVSTLKIQRTERGDSAVYLCASSFGRGWDTQYFGPGTRLTVL.

This clonotype was found many times. The DNA of the CDR3 is TGTGCCAGCAGCTCGACAGGGAGGAGGGAAAAACTGTTTTTT. Translating gives CASSSTGRREKLFF. V is TRBV9 and J is TRBJ1-4, with 7 bases fitting TRBD1. Germline V gene lookup returns CDR1 SGDLS and CDR2 YYNGEE. CDR3 size: 14 residues. Trimming removed 4 bases from V and 8 bases from J; junction bases left unmatched: 8.

The chain couples TRBV5-1 to TRBJ2-1; 12 bases agree with TRBD2. Losses at the gene ends were 0 bases for V and 5 bases for J; bases not matched to a gene: 3. The V gene's germline CDR1 is SGHRS and CDR2 YFSETQ. The CDR3 spans 16 residues. The CDR3, as DNA: TGCGCCAGCAGCTTGGAAGGACTAGCGGGGAACAATGAGCAGTTCTTC. Its protein product is CASSLEGLAGNNEQFF.

With regard to this clonotype: A read error may explain this, as a much larger clone is one base away. The chain carries TRBV5-1 and TRBJ2-3; 7 bases agree with TRBD2. V was pared by 6 bases and J by 2 bases, with 9 bases of the junction left unmatched. Germline CDR1 is SGHRS and CDR2 is YFSETQ. CDR3 length: 15 residues. CDR3 sequence reads: CASNLSGRLTDTQYF. The CDR3 DNA sequence: TGCGCCAGCAACCTTAGCGGGCGGCTCACAGATACGCAGTATTTT.

This clonotype has a count of ten or more. The genes are TRBV7-2 and TRBJ1-1; D gene ambiguous. This CDR3 has 13 amino acids. The V and J ends lost 4 bases and 5 bases respectively, with 11 bases between them. Germline-derived CDR1 and CDR2 are SGHTA and FQGNSA. The CDR3 nucleotides read TGTGCCAGCAGCTCGAAGGTTGAGACTGAAGCTTTCTTT. Amino acids: CASSSKVETEAFF.

This clonotype was seen repeatedly, ten times or more. The chain joins TRBV12-3 or TRBV12-4 to TRBJ1-1, with a possible D match to TRBD1 (5 bases). The CDR3 runs 11 residues. V was clipped by 3 bases and J by 9 bases, with 8 bases between them. The CDR3 nucleotides read TGTGCCAGCAGTTTGAGGGGCAAAGCTTTCTTT. As protein: CASSLRGKAFF.

The chain joins TRBV6-2 or TRBV6-3 to TRBJ2-7; 9 nucleotides agree with TRBD1. Looked up from germline, CDR1 is MNHEY and CDR2 is SVGEGT. Trimming cost V 4 bases and J 7 bases; bases outside gene matches: 17. The CDR3 is made up of 17 amino acids. The CDR3: CASSFSTGTGSYNEQYF. The CDR3 nucleotides read TGTGCCAGCAGTTTTTCCACCGGGACAGGGTCCTACAATGAGCAGTACTTC.